One sample yielded the 25 T cell receptor beta chains listed below, sequenced in a study of blood T cell repertoires in COVID-19. Sequencing used immunoSEQ multiplex PCR; TCRdb keeps in-frame clones, though not all of them. The repertoire holds roughly 160,000 clones, with about four fifths as singletons. The sequencing input was peripheral blood. Receptors were obtained from a man between 65 and 85 years old with active or convalescent COVID-19.

This chain links TRBV18 with TRBJ2-1; TRBD2 might be the D (5 bases). The germline V gene encodes CDR1 KGHSH and CDR2 LQKENI. V lost 0 bases, J lost 7 bases, and 13 bases lay in between. The CDR3 totals 15 residues. The CDR3 loop is CASSPPFTPGNEQFF. The CDR3 DNA reads as TGTGCCAGCTCACCACCTTTCACTCCGGGGAATGAGCAGTTCTTC.

The chain uses TRBV7-2 and TRBJ2-3; 7 nucleotides agree with TRBD1. Germline V gene sequence: CDR1 SGHTA, CDR2 FQGNSA. V gave up 1 base and J gave up 2 bases; unmatched junction bases: 9. The CDR3 has 17 residues. The CDR3 DNA sequence: TGTGCCAGCAGCTTAGTAGTTGGGACAGAAATCACAGATACGCAGTATTTT. Translated, it gives CASSLVVGTEITDTQYF. The whole variable domain, remainder taken from reference TRBV7-2 and TRBJ2-3, is GAGVSQSPSNKVTEKGKDVELRCDPISGHTALYWYRQSLGQGLEFLIYFQGNSAPDKSGLPSDRFSAERTGGSVSTLTIQRTQQEDSAVYLCASSLVVGTEITDTQYFGPGTRLTVL.

The chain combines TRBV10-3 with TRBJ2-7, with TRBD2 as a possible D gene (6 bases). V was shortened by 6 bases and J by 1 base, with 13 bases between the two germline ends. In germline, CDR1 is ENHRY, CDR2 SYGVKD. The CDR3 is 14 amino acids. CDR3 nucleotides: TGTGCCATCAGGACAGAGACTAGTTCCTACGAGCAGTACTTC. Translation: CAIRTETSSYEQYF.

A few counts support this clone. The DNA for the CDR3 is TGTGCCAGTAGTAGGGCCCCCGTCTACCCCGGGGAGCTGTTTTTT. It is translated as CASSRAPVYPGELFF. V gene TRBV19 combines with J gene TRBJ2-2; D is ambiguous. Germline-derived CDR1 and CDR2 are LNHDA and SQIVND (reference sequence). The CDR3 consists of 15 residues. V was shortened by 4 bases and J by 6 bases, with 15 bases between the two germline ends.

This clone was observed a single time. The rearrangement joins TRBV27 to TRBJ1-2, with TRBD1 identical over 7 bases. There are 16 residues in the CDR3. CDR1 is MNHEY, CDR2 SMNVEV, per germline (reference sequence). Losses at the gene ends were 0 bases for V and 1 base for J; bases not matched to a gene: 5. CDR3 DNA: TGTGCCAGCAGTTTATCCGAGGGGGCGCGTAACTATGGCTACACCTTC. Encoded protein: CASSLSEGARNYGYTF.

This chain connects TRBV29-1 to TRBJ1-2; the match to TRBD1 covers 7 bases. With V trimmed by 2 bases and J by 5 bases, 5 bases remained unmatched. There are 13 residues in the CDR3. Germline V gene data show CDR1 as SQVTM and CDR2 as ANQGSEA. Here the CDR3 DNA reads TGCAGCGTTGAAAGGGACAGAAGATATGGCTACACCTTC. Its translation is CSVERDRRYGYTF.

The chain joins TRBV20-1 to TRBJ1-2; D may be TRBD1 (5 bases). V dropped 4 bases and J dropped 4 bases, with 7 bases sitting between them. This CDR3 region has 11 residues. Germline V gives CDR1 DFQATT, CDR2 SNEGSKA (reference sequence). The CDR3 is CSATGGYGYTF. The CDR3 nucleotides read TGCAGTGCTACCGGGGGCTATGGCTACACCTTC.

The rearrangement links TRBV27 to TRBJ2-7, with TRBD2 identical over 7 bases. V lost 2 bases and J lost 2; bases outside the gene matches: 18. The CDR3 runs 19 residues. The germline gives CDR1 MNHEY, CDR2 SMNVEV (reference sequence). For the CDR3, the DNA is TGTGCCAGCAGTTTAGGGCCGCCTCACCTCGGGGGGACGACCTACGAGCAGTACTTC. It is translated as CASSLGPPHLGGTTYEQYF.

This rearrangement joins TRBV7-9 to TRBJ1-1; 9 positions match TRBD1. Germline V gene sequence: CDR1 SEHNR, CDR2 FQNEAQ (reference sequence). This CDR3 is 14 amino acids long. Trimming removed 10 bases from V and 7 bases from J; junction bases left unmatched: 13. CDR3 sequence reads: CAILRDRDMDEAFF. In DNA form, the CDR3 reads TGTGCCATTCTCCGGGACAGGGACATGGATGAAGCTTTCTTT. Using reference TRBV7-9 and TRBJ1-1 for the parts outside the CDR3, the full variable domain is DTGVSQNPRHKITKRGQNVTFRCDPISEHNRLYWYRQTLGQGPEFLTYFQNEAQLEKSRLLSDRFSAERPKGSFSTLEIQRTEQGDSAMYLCAILRDRDMDEAFFGQGTRLTVV.

CDR3 in DNA: TGTGCCACCCAGGGACAGGGAGCTGGAAACACCATATATTTT. Translated: CATQGQGAGNTIYF. J is TRBJ1-3 and V is TRBV19; 9 positions match TRBD1. CDR1 is LNHDA, CDR2 SQIVND, per germline (reference sequence). The length of the CDR3 is 14 residues. Trimming took 10 bases from V and 2 from J; bases not matched to a gene: 6. Together with reference TRBV19 and TRBJ1-3, the CDR3 gives the full variable domain: DGGITQSPKYLFRKEGQNVTLSCEQNLNHDAMYWYRQDPGQGLRLIYYSQIVNDFQKGDIAEGYSVSREKKESFPLTVTSAQKNPTAFYLCATQGQGAGNTIYFGEGSWLTVV.

This clone appeared a single time. V and J are TRBV5-4 and TRBJ2-2, with TRBD2 identical over 12 bases. The CDR3 loop spans 16 amino acids. Germline CDR1 SGHNT, CDR2 YYREEE (reference sequence). V trimming: 4 bases; J trimming: 7 bases; junction bases outside the gene matches: 8. CDR3 in amino acids: CASSNLAGGPGGELFF. The DNA for the CDR3 is TGTGCCAGCAGCAATCTAGCGGGAGGGCCGGGCGGGGAGCTGTTTTTT.

V usage is TRBV7-6 and J usage is TRBJ2-2; possible D gene TRBD2, 5 bases. V was clipped by 5 bases and J by 5 bases, with 15 bases between them. The CDR3 runs to 15 residues. Looked up from germline, CDR1 is SGHVS and CDR2 is FNYEAQ. The DNA of the CDR3 is TGTGCCAGCAGCCAGGTGGGAGACAAAACCGGGGAGCTGTTTTTT. It translates to CASSQVGDKTGELFF. The whole variable domain, remainder taken from reference TRBV7-6 and TRBJ2-2, is GAGVSQSPRYKVTKRGQDVALRCDPISGHVSLYWYRQALGQGPEFLTYFNYEAQQDKSGLPNDRFSAERPEGSISTLTIQRTEQRDSAMYRCASSQVGDKTGELFFGEGSRLTVL.

This clone was detected once. The rearrangement links TRBV4-3 to TRBJ1-2; 7 bases agree with TRBD1. Germline V gene sequence: CDR1 LGHNA, CDR2 YSLEER. This CDR3 comprises 17 residues. The trim removed 0 bases at V and 6 bases at J, leaving 13 bases unmatched. The CDR3 DNA reads TGCGCCAGCAGCCAAGATAGAGGAGGGGGCGCCGGGGATGGCTACACCTTC. Its translation is CASSQDRGGGAGDGYTF.

This rearrangement joins TRBV5-1 to TRBJ2-7; 7 nucleotides align to TRBD2. The CDR3 loop spans 17 amino acids. The V gene's germline CDR1 is SGHRS and CDR2 YFSETQ. After removal of 4 bases from V and 1 base from J, the junction contained 14 bases not matched to a gene. The CDR3 DNA sequence: TGCGCCAGCAGCCTACCCCCTACCGGGAGGTCGTCCTACGAGCAGTACTTC. Protein product: CASSLPPTGRSSYEQYF.

This chain joins TRBV7-9 and TRBJ1-2; 8 nucleotides match TRBD1. This CDR3 is built from 19 residues. V lost 5 bases and J lost 0; bases outside the gene matches: 17. Germline CDR1 and CDR2: SEHNR and FQNEAQ (reference sequence). The CDR3 here is CASSANEGTGRGANYGYTF. CDR3 nucleotides: TGTGCCAGCAGCGCGAACGAGGGGACAGGACGGGGAGCTAACTATGGCTACACCTTC. Using reference TRBV7-9 and TRBJ1-2 for the parts outside the CDR3, the full variable domain is DTGVSQNPRHKITKRGQNVTFRCDPISEHNRLYWYRQTLGQGPEFLTYFQNEAQLEKSRLLSDRFSAERPKGSFSTLEIQRTEQGDSAMYLCASSANEGTGRGANYGYTFGSGTRLTVV.

V is TRBV7-6 and J is TRBJ2-1, with 10 bases matching TRBD2. The CDR3 totals 16 residues. Germline V lookup: CDR1 SGHVS, CDR2 FNYEAQ. Germline trimming cut 0 bases from V and 4 bases from J; bases unmatched to any gene: 3. CDR3: CASSLAQGLAYNEQFF. CDR3 coding DNA: TGTGCCAGCAGCTTAGCCCAGGGACTAGCGTACAATGAGCAGTTCTTC. The complete variable domain, with remaining parts taken from reference TRBV7-6 and TRBJ2-1, reads GAGVSQSPRYKVTKRGQDVALRCDPISGHVSLYWYRQALGQGPEFLTYFNYEAQQDKSGLPNDRFSAERPEGSISTLTIQRTEQRDSAMYRCASSLAQGLAYNEQFFGPGTRLTVL.

This chain links TRBV6-1 with TRBJ1-5, with 12 bases that match TRBD1. Germline V lookup: CDR1 MNHNS, CDR2 SASEGT. The CDR3 runs 16 residues. V dropped 4 bases and J dropped 6; count of bases not matched to a gene: 7. The CDR3 region is CASSGLGQGASQPQHF. The CDR3 bases are TGTGCCAGCAGTGGACTGGGACAGGGGGCGAGTCAGCCCCAGCATTTT.

The chain uses TRBV6-2 or TRBV6-3 and TRBJ2-7; D may be TRBD2 (6 bases). V was clipped by 6 bases and J by 6 bases, with 18 bases between them. CDR1 MNHEY and CDR2 SVGEGT come from the germline V gene. The CDR3 length is 14 residues. The CDR3 coding sequence is TGTGCCAGCAGCCCGACCGGGAGAAAGGCCGAGCAGTACTTC. Its translation: CASSPTGRKAEQYF.

Comment on this clone: This specimen includes other DNA sequences encoding the same CDR3. The chain uses TRBV19 and TRBJ1-2; TRBD1 agrees at 9 bases. The CDR3 length is 14 residues. V dropped 3 bases and J dropped 2; count of bases not matched to a gene: 1. Germline V gene sequence: CDR1 LNHDA, CDR2 SQIVND (reference sequence). CDR3 residues: CASSMGQGNYGYTF. The CDR3, as DNA: TGTGCCAGTAGTATGGGACAGGGCAACTATGGCTACACCTTC.

The V and J genes are TRBV12-3 or TRBV12-4 and TRBJ2-5; D might be TRBD2 (5 bases). This CDR3 spans 13 amino acids. V was trimmed by 10 bases and J by 5 bases, leaving 17 bases between them. CDR3 protein: CATSGSPGETQYF. In DNA form, the CDR3 reads TGTGCCACCTCCGGGTCCCCGGGGGAGACCCAGTACTTC.

The CDR3 reads CASSYDRAYEQYF. CDR3 coding DNA: TGCGCCAGCAGCTACGACAGGGCCTACGAGCAGTACTTC. The genes are TRBV5-1 and TRBJ2-7; 7 bases map to TRBD1. Germline trimming cut 3 bases from V and 2 bases from J; bases unmatched to any gene: 2. The CDR3 length is 13 residues. Germline assignment: CDR1 SGHRS and CDR2 YFSETQ.

This chain uses TRBV18 with TRBJ2-2; D might be TRBD2 (6 bases). Trimming cost V 5 bases and J 4 bases, with 14 bases left between them. Germline V gives CDR1 KGHSH, CDR2 LQKENI. The CDR3 runs to 15 residues. The CDR3 DNA is TGTGCCAGCTCAAGGAGGGAACCGCGCACCGGGGAGCTGTTTTTT. It is translated as CASSRREPRTGELFF. The variable domain in full, with the rest retrieved from reference TRBV18 and TRBJ2-2, is NAGVMQNPRHLVRRRGQEARLRCSPMKGHSHVYWYRQLPEEGLKFMVYLQKENIIDESGMPKERFSAEFPKEGPSILRIQQVVRGDSAAYFCASSRREPRTGELFFGEGSRLTVL.

The rearrangement joins TRBV3-1 (or the pseudogene TRBV3-2) to TRBJ2-1; 7 nucleotides line up with TRBD2. This CDR3 is 17 amino acids long. CDR1 LGHDT and CDR2 YNNKEL come from the germline V gene (reference sequence). V dropped 1 base and J dropped 5; count of bases not matched to a gene: 11. This CDR3 reads CASSQALGPAGHNEQFF. As DNA, the CDR3 is TGTGCCAGCAGCCAAGCTCTGGGCCCAGCGGGGCACAATGAGCAGTTCTTC.

This chain links TRBV6-1 with TRBJ1-5; D is perhaps TRBD1 (5 bases). The CDR3 has 15 amino acids. Deletions cut 2 bases from V and 7 bases from J, with 15 bases between. CDR1 is MNHNS, CDR2 SASEGT, per germline. The CDR3 DNA reads TGTGCCAGCAGTGAATTGGGGGGATCGGTGCAGCCCCAGCATTTT. Its translation: CASSELGGSVQPQHF.

The V gene is TRBV7-9, the J gene TRBJ2-1; D is possibly TRBD1 (5 bases). Trimming left V 1 base short and J 5 bases short, with 18 bases between. CDR1 is SEHNR, CDR2 FQNEAQ, per germline (reference sequence). This CDR3 has 17 residues. As DNA, the CDR3 is TGTGCCAGCAGCTTAGAATGGGGCACAGCATCCCACAATGAGCAGTTCTTC. It is translated as CASSLEWGTASHNEQFF.